These T cell receptor beta chains were read from a single sample in a study of PD-1 blockade in classical Hodgkin lymphoma. Clones were read by immunoSEQ multiplex PCR, and TCRdb kept only the in-frame ones, dropping some. Of more than 40,000 clones listed, under 75% are singletons. The sequencing used peripheral blood mononuclear cells (PBMCs), collected before the second cycle of nivolumab. The source of these receptors is a human donor with classical Hodgkin lymphoma. Both conserved end residues are part of each CDR3. D genes are given only for firm matches. A row's size may be missing; if present it is once, few, many or a size class.

clone size	J gene	D gene	V gene	CDR3 protein	CDR3 DNA
NA	TRBJ2-7	NA	TRBV28	CASSFTGSGYEQYF	TGTGCCAGCAGTTTTACCGGGAGTGGGTACGAGCAGTACTTC
NA	TRBJ2-7	TRBD1	TRBV11-2	CASSLKQGNEQYF	TGTGCCAGCAGCTTAAAACAGGGGAACGAGCAGTACTTC
few	TRBJ2-2	NA	TRBV27	CASSALPETATPGELFF	TGTGCCAGCAGCGCGCTACCCGAGACGGCGACCCCCGGGGAGCTGTTTTTT
NA	TRBJ1-4	NA	TRBV7-9	CASSLSAATNEKLFF	TGTGCCAGCAGCTTATCGGCGGCAACTAATGAAAAACTGTTTTTT
NA	TRBJ2-5	NA	TRBV7-2	CASSFLGNGLETQYF	TGTGCCAGCAGCTTTCTCGGGAATGGATTGGAGACCCAGTACTTC
NA	TRBJ1-1	TRBD1	TRBV9	CASSPFGQGNTEAFF	TGTGCCAGCAGCCCTTTCGGACAGGGGAACACTGAAGCTTTCTTT
NA	TRBJ1-1	NA	TRBV28	CASSLQGNTEAFF	TGTGCCAGCAGTTTACAGGGGAACACTGAAGCTTTCTTT
NA	TRBJ1-1	NA	TRBV7-8	CASSLGDSGAFF	TGTGCCAGCAGCTTAGGAGACTCTGGGGCTTTCTTT
NA	TRBJ2-7	NA	TRBV2	CASSRDLYEQYF	TGTGCCAGCAGTCGGGACCTCTACGAGCAGTACTTC
NA	TRBJ1-5	NA	TRBV5-6	CASSLGELQPQHF	TGTGCCAGCAGCTTGGGGGAATTACAGCCCCAGCATTTT
once	TRBJ1-4	NA	TRBV5-4	CASGFGATNEKLFF	TGTGCCAGCGGGTTTGGGGCAACTAATGAAAAACTGTTTTTT
NA	TRBJ1-2	TRBD1	TRBV28	CASVTGATGYTF	TGTGCCAGCGTGACAGGGGCCACTGGCTACACCTTC
many	TRBJ1-4	TRBD1	TRBV10-3	CAISVTGGNEKLFF	TGTGCCATCAGTGTAACAGGGGGGAATGAAAAACTGTTTTTT
NA	TRBJ1-1	NA	TRBV27	CASSLTVHTEAFF	TGTGCCAGCAGTTTAACTGTCCATACTGAAGCTTTCTTT
NA	TRBJ2-1	NA	TRBV4-3	CASSQGPGTGNNEQFF	TGCGCCAGCAGCCAAGGACCCGGGACGGGAAACAATGAGCAGTTCTTC
NA	TRBJ2-3	NA	TRBV6-5	CASSLHTEGTDTQYF	TGTGCCAGCAGTTTGCACACCGAGGGCACAGATACGCAGTATTTT
NA	TRBJ1-5	NA	TRBV19	CASLETYSNQPQHF	TGTGCCAGTCTGGAAACCTATAGCAATCAGCCCCAGCATTTT
NA	TRBJ1-2	TRBD1	TRBV6-6	CASMRQGRDYGYTF	TGTGCCAGCATGAGACAGGGTCGTGACTATGGCTACACCTTC
once	TRBJ1-2	NA	TRBV11-2	CASRAGAVGYTF	TGTGCCAGCAGAGCTGGGGCTGTCGGCTACACCTTC
NA	TRBJ2-7	NA	TRBV28	CASSLGHEQYF	TGTGCCAGCAGTTTAGGACACGAGCAGTACTTC
NA	TRBJ1-1	NA	TRBV6-5	CASSYSSGVAVTEAFF	TGTGCCAGCAGTTACTCGTCTGGGGTCGCGGTCACTGAAGCTTTCTTT
NA	TRBJ1-2	NA	TRBV30	CAWGKLLPYGYTF	TGTGCCTGGGGTAAACTACTCCCCTATGGCTACACCTTC
medium-sized	TRBJ1-3	NA	TRBV4-2	CASSQDPGGLGNTIYF	TGTGCCAGCAGCCAAGATCCCGGGGGATTAGGAAACACCATATATTTT
NA	TRBJ1-1	TRBD1	TRBV30	CAWTLQGRTEAFF	TGTGCCTGGACTCTACAGGGGAGGACTGAAGCTTTCTTT
NA	TRBJ1-1	TRBD1	TRBV9	CASSNRGENTEAFF	TGTGCCAGCTCCAACAGGGGGGAGAACACTGAAGCTTTCTTT
NA	TRBJ1-1	NA	TRBV5-1	CASSPRSNTEAFF	TGCGCCAGCAGCCCGAGGAGCAACACTGAAGCTTTCTTT
few	TRBJ1-1	NA	TRBV18	CASSYDSRRRNTEAFF	TGTGCCAGCTCATACGACAGCCGACGACGGAACACTGAAGCTTTCTTT
NA	TRBJ2-3	TRBD2	TRBV9	CASSVGEAGGSTDTQYF	TGTGCCAGCAGCGTAGGGGAAGCGGGGGGCAGCACAGATACGCAGTATTTT
NA	TRBJ2-5	NA	TRBV9	CASGETQYF	TGTGCCAGCGGGGAGACCCAGTACTTC
NA	TRBJ1-2	NA	TRBV4-3	CASSQVDGGYTF	TGCGCCAGCAGCCAAGTGGACGGAGGCTACACCTTC
NA	TRBJ2-3	TRBD2	TRBV9	CASSPRLAGSSDTQYF	TGTGCCAGCAGCCCCCGGCTAGCGGGGAGTTCAGATACGCAGTATTTT
NA	TRBJ2-7	TRBD1	TRBV19	CASSRTGTGGYEQYF	TGTGCCAGTAGCAGAACCGGGACAGGGGGCTACGAGCAGTACTTC
NA	TRBJ2-1	NA	TRBV6-1	CASSEEGSSYNEQFF	TGTGCCAGCAGTGAAGAGGGCAGTTCCTACAATGAGCAGTTCTTC
NA	TRBJ2-5	NA	TRBV28	CASSLLDSQETQYF	TGTGCCAGCAGTTTACTCGACAGTCAAGAGACCCAGTACTTC
NA	TRBJ1-3	NA	TRBV29-1	CSVEKGGNTIYF	TGCAGCGTCGAAAAAGGTGGAAACACCATATATTTT
NA	TRBJ2-6	NA	TRBV27	CASTTGANVLTF	TGTGCCAGCACCACTGGGGCCAACGTCCTGACTTTC
few	TRBJ2-2	NA	TRBV13	CASRTAQTGELFF	TGTGCCAGCAGGACAGCACAAACCGGGGAGCTGTTTTTT
few	TRBJ2-2	NA	TRBV29-1	CSVRLDTRDTGELFF	TGCAGCGTAAGATTGGACACCAGGGACACCGGGGAGCTGTTTTTT
few	TRBJ2-1	NA	TRBV7-6	CASSLLQTGDNEQFF	TGTGCCAGCAGCTTACTCCAGACAGGTGACAATGAGCAGTTCTTC
NA	TRBJ2-1	TRBD2	TRBV29-1	CSVVLSGRPHEQFF	TGCAGCGTTGTATTGAGCGGGAGGCCGCATGAGCAGTTCTTC
few	TRBJ1-6	TRBD1	TRBV11-2	CASSLWDRHSPLHF	TGTGCCAGCAGCTTGTGGGACAGGCATTCACCCCTCCACTTT
once	TRBJ1-2	NA	TRBV4-3	CASSPREGSGYTF	TGCGCCAGCAGCCCGCGGGAGGGGAGCGGCTACACCTTC
few	TRBJ2-1	TRBD2	TRBV19	CASSIRREGPYNEQFF	TGTGCCAGTAGTATAAGGCGGGAGGGCCCCTACAATGAGCAGTTCTTC
NA	TRBJ2-7	TRBD1	TRBV5-1	CASSTGQGGEQYF	TGCGCCAGCAGCACGGGACAGGGAGGCGAGCAGTACTTC
NA	TRBJ1-5	NA	TRBV27	CASSTQGQPQHF	TGTGCCAGCAGTACACAAGGACAGCCCCAGCATTTT
NA	TRBJ2-7	NA	TRBV6-6	CAGSRTAALAYEQYF	TGTGCCGGAAGTAGGACAGCGGCGCTCGCCTACGAGCAGTACTTC
NA	TRBJ2-3	NA	TRBV27	CASSRGPITDTQYF	TGTGCCAGCAGTCGGGGGCCGATCACAGATACGCAGTATTTT
NA	TRBJ1-5	NA	TRBV21-1	CASSKDRGGTSNQPQHF	TGTGCCAGCAGCAAAGATCGTGGGGGGACTAGCAATCAGCCCCAGCATTTT
NA	TRBJ1-6	TRBD1	TRBV7-9	CATSTGTGESPLHF	TGTGCCACCAGTACCGGGACAGGGGAATCACCCCTCCACTTT
NA	TRBJ1-1	NA	TRBV13	CASSSYFPPEAFF	TGTGCCAGCAGCTCCTATTTCCCACCTGAAGCTTTCTTT
NA	TRBJ1-5	NA	TRBV6-5	CASSLQSYSNQPQHF	TGTGCCAGCAGCCTACAGTCTTATAGCAATCAGCCCCAGCATTTT
NA	TRBJ1-1	NA	TRBV5-8	CASRRGGSTEAFF	TGTGCCAGCAGGAGAGGGGGTTCTACTGAAGCTTTCTTT
NA	TRBJ1-3	TRBD1	TRBV2	CASSYDREGNTIYF	TGTGCCAGCAGTTATGACAGGGAAGGAAACACCATATATTTT